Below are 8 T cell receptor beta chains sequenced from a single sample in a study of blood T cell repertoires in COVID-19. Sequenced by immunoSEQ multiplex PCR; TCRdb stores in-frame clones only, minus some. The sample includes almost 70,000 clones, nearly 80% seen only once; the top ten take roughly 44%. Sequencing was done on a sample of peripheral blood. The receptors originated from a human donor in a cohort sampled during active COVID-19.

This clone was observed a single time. The CDR3 loop reads CASSLDRSYGYTF. In nucleotides, the CDR3 is TGCGCCAGCAGCCTGGACAGATCCTATGGCTACACCTTC. This sequence joins TRBV4-1 and TRBJ1-2, with a possible D match to TRBD1 (6 bases). V lost 4 bases, J lost 4 bases, and 10 bases lay in between. CDR3 length: 13 residues. Germline CDR1 reads MGHRA; CDR2 reads YSYEKL.

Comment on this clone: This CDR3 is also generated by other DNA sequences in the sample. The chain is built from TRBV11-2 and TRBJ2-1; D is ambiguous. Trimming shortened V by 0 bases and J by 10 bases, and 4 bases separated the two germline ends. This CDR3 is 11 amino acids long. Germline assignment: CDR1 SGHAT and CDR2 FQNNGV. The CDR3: CASSLELEQFF. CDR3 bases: TGTGCCAGCAGCTTAGAACTGGAGCAGTTCTTC.

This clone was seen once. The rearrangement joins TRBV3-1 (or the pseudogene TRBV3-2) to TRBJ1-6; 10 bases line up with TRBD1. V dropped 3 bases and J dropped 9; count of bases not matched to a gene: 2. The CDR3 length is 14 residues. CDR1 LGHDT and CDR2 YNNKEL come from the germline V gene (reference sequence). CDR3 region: CASSQRDRGSPLHF. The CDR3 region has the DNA TGTGCCAGCAGCCAGCGGGACAGGGGTTCACCCCTCCACTTT.

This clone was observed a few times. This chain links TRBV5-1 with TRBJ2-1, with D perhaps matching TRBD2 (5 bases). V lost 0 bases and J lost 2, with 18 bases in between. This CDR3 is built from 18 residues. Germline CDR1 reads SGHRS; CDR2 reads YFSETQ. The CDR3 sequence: CASSLEAPSGLTYNEQFF. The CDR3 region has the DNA TGCGCCAGCAGCTTGGAGGCCCCCAGCGGCCTAACCTACAATGAGCAGTTCTTC.

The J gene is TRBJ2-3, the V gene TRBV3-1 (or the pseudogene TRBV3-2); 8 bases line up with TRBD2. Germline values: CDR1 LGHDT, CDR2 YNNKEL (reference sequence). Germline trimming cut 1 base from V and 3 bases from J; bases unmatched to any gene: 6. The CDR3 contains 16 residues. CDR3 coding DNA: TGTGCCAGCAGCCAAGCCGGGGGCGGGGGGACAGATACGCAGTATTTT. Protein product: CASSQAGGGGTDTQYF.

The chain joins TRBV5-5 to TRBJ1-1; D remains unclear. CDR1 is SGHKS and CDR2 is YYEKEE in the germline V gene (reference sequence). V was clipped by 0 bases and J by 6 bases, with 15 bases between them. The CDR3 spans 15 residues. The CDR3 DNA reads TGTGCCAGCAGCTTGGAGAGAAATGGTGATCCTGAAGCTTTCTTT. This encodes CASSLERNGDPEAFF.

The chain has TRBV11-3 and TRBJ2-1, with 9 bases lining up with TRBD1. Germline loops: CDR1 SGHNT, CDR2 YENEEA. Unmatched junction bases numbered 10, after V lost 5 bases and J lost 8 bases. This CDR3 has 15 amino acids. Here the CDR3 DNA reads TGTGCCAGCAGCCCCGGGACAGGGATATTGCATGAGCAGTTCTTC. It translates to CASSPGTGILHEQFF. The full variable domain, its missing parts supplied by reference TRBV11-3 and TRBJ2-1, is EAGVVQSPRYKIIEKKQPVAFWCNPISGHNTLYWYLQNLGQGPELLIRYENEEAVDDSQLPKDRFSAERLKGVDSTLKIQPAELGDSAVYLCASSPGTGILHEQFFGPGTRLTVL.

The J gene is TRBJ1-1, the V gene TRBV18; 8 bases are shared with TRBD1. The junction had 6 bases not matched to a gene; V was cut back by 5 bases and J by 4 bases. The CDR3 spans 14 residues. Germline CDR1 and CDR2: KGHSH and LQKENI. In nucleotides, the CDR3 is TGTGCCAGCTCAGCCGGACAGGGAGGCACTGAAGCTTTCTTT. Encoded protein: CASSAGQGGTEAFF.